This T cell receptor beta chain was recovered during a study of T cells in Graves' hyperthyroidism and ophthalmopathy. Broader study findings: Clonotypes that were expanded in thyroid above 0.001 mostly appeared in blood too.

TCR beta CDR3 regions were amplified from RNA. The HTBI primer set drove a first-round RT-PCR of the TCR CDR3. A single record per CDR3 protein comes from TCRdb applying MiXCR to the multiplex PCR reads. The repertoire holds under 650,000 distinct CDR3 sequences, with around 15% as singletons. The CDR3 spans 14 residues. Trimming left V 6 bases short and J 0 bases short, with 11 bases between. CDR1 is ENHRY, CDR2 SYGVKD, per germline. An absence of ophthalmopathy progression within 18 months meant stable Graves' hyperthyroidism. The diagnoses drew upon clinical symptoms, serum thyroxine and TRAb, thyroid ultrasound and orbital computed tomography. Worth noting for this clonotype: The antigen remains unidentified.

The receptor was isolated from a woman between 25 and 40 years old with Graves' hyperthyroidism. Sequencing was carried out using blood. This sequence joins TRBV10-3 and TRBJ1-1; unclear D gene. The CDR3 bases are TGTGCCATCAGGGACGGAGGATTGAACACTGAAGCTTTCTTT. The encoded protein is CAIRDGGLNTEAFF.